This T cell receptor beta chain was found in a study of shared clonotypes between healthy human individuals (dated by TCRdb to 2020 to 2022). As for the study more broadly: The cohort comprised a couple of women and a few men aged 18 to 49 years. For each donor, CD4 naive and CD4 memory were each given three plates, CD8 naive was given two plates, and CD8 memory was given one plate. The study deeply sequenced blood TCR repertoires of 5 or 6 healthy adults to estimate repertoire size and the extent of clonotype sharing between individuals. Libraries were prepared and TCR repertoires were sequenced by different laboratories using diverse techniques, in order to increase sequencing depth and limit assay-specific biases. Per donor, leukapheresis produced somewhere between about 0.9 and 10 billion PBMCs. Study-wide conclusions, independent of this receptor: Sampling was limited to blood, and TCR repertoires in tissue likely differ from TCR repertoires in blood. Naive subsets generally had larger estimated clonotype richness than memory subsets did. When several donors were compared, the shared fraction of clonotypes was about 5% for naive CD4, roughly 3.3% for naive CD8, 2.3% for memory CD4, and 0.35% to 0.5% for memory CD8. Based on pairwise subsampling, the degree of clonotype sharing among donors was expected to be affected by sequencing depth. Clonotypes shared by all four sorted-subset donors showed higher generation probabilities than non-shared clonotypes. Incomplete sequencing was indicated by rarefaction of sorted-subset datasets, despite the large sequencing depth. Because the study included a small number of donors, the genetic and exposure-history diversity represented was limited.

This clone showed up just a few times. No cognate antigen has been identified for it. One base away there is no much larger clone; base qualities are not given. Other DNA sequences within the sample encode an identical CDR3. The germline V gene gives CDR1 as SGHDT and CDR2 as YYEEEE. The CDR3, cysteine through phenylalanine, is 13 amino acids long. CDR3 DNA is the only sequence kept; it has 39 bases, read in frame from the first base. The junction carries 10 bases between V and J, which are trimmed by 3 bases and 6 bases respectively. Donors were healthy HIV-negative adults with no recently reported acute infections or vaccinations. Every donor was a Caucasian adult living in Nashville, Tennessee, USA. CD4+ T cells were enriched by magnetic negative selection; naive cells were then positively selected on CD45RA, and the negative fraction formed the memory subset. Blood was collected by leukapheresis, and PBMCs were isolated by Ficoll-Histopaque density gradient centrifugation and then cryopreserved in liquid nitrogen vapor phase. Analytical flow cytometry was used to check the purity and quantity of every magnetically sorted T cell population. Genomic DNA was isolated from each sorted fraction and quantified by UV absorbance on a Nanodrop 2000c.

TCR CDR3 regions were amplified from genomic DNA by multiplex PCR using the deep immunoSEQ assay. Extracted genomic DNA from each cell subset was distributed evenly across all wells of several immunoSEQ 96-well plates, and each plate was treated as a replicate. For sorted subsets, around 0.2 ug of genomic DNA, equivalent to roughly 30,000 T cell genomes, went into each replicate PCR. The purified libraries were quantified using a Qubit 3.0 fluorometer, sized with a Bioanalyzer 2100, and then quantified again using the KAPA Library Quantification kit. A separate single-read 150-cycle Illumina NextSeq 550 flow cell was used to sequence each immunoSEQ 96-well plate. In the source study's methods: The immunoSEQ output contained only junctional sequences without quality scores, so filtering could not match that applied to full-length reads. To assign V/J genes and CDR3, sequences were annotated against IMGT germline references using PyIR, a Python wrapper for IgBLAST v1.9. Reads were removed for weak V/J assignments (E-value above 1e-6), missing CDR3, stop codons, out-of-frame junctions, or ambiguous translated residues. V3J clonotypes were defined as sequences sharing the same inferred V gene, J gene, and CDR3 amino acid sequence. The percentage overlap between two repertoires was calculated by dividing the number of shared unique clonotypes by the size of the smaller repertoire. Repertoire richness was assessed with RTK rarefaction, the Chao1 estimator, and Recon v2.1 estimates of unobserved clonotypes. For all TCRbeta clonotypes obtained by the gDNA method from four donors, generation probabilities were computed with OLGA. TCRdb stores this immuneACCESS table with in-frame sequences only. Part of the clones is absent; in the studies checked, under half of the shortfall reflects unresolved V genes, and no reason is known for the rest. The V and J calls and clone size come from that table; D and trimming were worked out from the DNA. This sample gives over 950,000 clones in total; approximately 80% of them show up just once. 0.89% of the sample goes to the ten largest clones.

Sequenced: memory CD4+ T cells from PBMCs. According to the study, the label for this sample's cell subset or site signals: CD45RA-negative fraction. The TCR comes from a man between 18 and 35 years old in good health. Some clones in this sample may be carry-over from other donors' samples. The rearrangement combines TRBV5-6 with TRBJ1-5, with the D gene not confidently named. The CDR3 reads CASSSRRGQPQHF. The DNA is as follows: TGTGCCAGCAGCTCCCGGCGGGGTCAGCCCCAGCATTTT.